This T cell receptor (beta chain) originates from a study of blood T cells in healthy people across ages. Alongside a J-beta primer mix, a sample-barcoded 5' primer served in a second PCR lasting roughly 7 to 12 cycles. A single record per CDR3 protein comes from TCRdb applying MiXCR to the 5' RACE reads. The data hold over 700,000 distinct CDR3 sequences, with roughly 25% observed a single time. The data also belong to a second study, concerning T cells of mothers and their children. That paper adds: There was no detection of any persistent microchimeric T cell clones.

Sequencing was performed on blood. This receptor was taken from a boy between 10 and 17 years old in good health.

In DNA, the CDR3 is TGTGCCAGCAGGTTGACTAGCGGGTACCAAGAGACCCAGTACTTC. It translates to CASRLTSGYQETQYF. This chain connects TRBV28 to TRBJ2-5, with TRBD2 matching 10 bases. The V segment lost 6 bases and the J segment 0 bases; nucleotides outside the gene matches: 4. Germline assignment: CDR1 MDHEN and CDR2 SYDVKM. The CDR3 is made up of 15 amino acids.